These 8 T cell receptor beta chains were all obtained from the same sample, sequenced in a study of cytomegalovirus exposure and HLA in healthy donors. The primer mix had 60 Vbeta and 13 Jbeta primers. Clones were sequenced by immunoSEQ multiplex PCR, and TCRdb holds only the in-frame ones, with some missing. The repertoire holds roughly 98,000 clones, with around 77% as singletons. Sequencing was carried out using PBMCs. Receptors originate from a female donor in good health and CMV-seronegative.

This chain connects TRBV11-3 to TRBJ2-2; 9 bases are shared with TRBD2. This CDR3 is 17 amino acids long. CDR1 and CDR2 from the germline V gene are SGHNT and YENEEA. Trimming removed 5 bases from V and 0 bases from J; junction bases left unmatched: 7. The CDR3 spells CASSKTSGRPNTGELFF. In DNA, the CDR3 is TGTGCCAGCAGCAAAACAAGCGGGAGGCCGAACACCGGGGAGCTGTTTTTT. Full variable domain (missing parts from reference TRBV11-3 and TRBJ2-2): EAGVVQSPRYKIIEKKQPVAFWCNPISGHNTLYWYLQNLGQGPELLIRYENEEAVDDSQLPKDRFSAERLKGVDSTLKIQPAELGDSAVYLCASSKTSGRPNTGELFFGEGSRLTVL.

This sequence joins TRBV7-2 and TRBJ2-7, with D possibly matching TRBD1 (6 bases). V shed 1 base and J shed 7 bases, with 26 bases lying between them. Germline-derived CDR1 and CDR2 are SGHTA and FQGNSA. This CDR3 has 18 amino acids. CDR3 loop: CASSLVPPGQRRIDEQYF. CDR3 sequence (DNA): TGTGCCAGCAGCTTAGTCCCTCCTGGACAGCGACGAATCGATGAGCAGTACTTC.

V usage is TRBV11-3 and J usage is TRBJ2-7; 7 bases map to TRBD1. Per germline, CDR1 SGHNT and CDR2 YENEEA. This CDR3 has 16 residues. The trim removed 5 bases at V and 0 bases at J, leaving 10 bases unmatched. CDR3 amino acids: CASSPKGGAGSYEQYF. CDR3 DNA sequence: TGTGCCAGCAGCCCAAAAGGGGGCGCGGGCTCCTACGAGCAGTACTTC.

The chain combines TRBV5-1 with TRBJ1-2; a weak D match, TRBD1 (6 bases). The CDR3 consists of 15 residues. Germline CDR1 SGHRS, CDR2 YFSETQ. V lost 4 bases and J lost 3, with 16 bases in between. Written as DNA, the CDR3 is TGCGCCAGCAGCCCAGGGGCCAGGATGTACTATGGCTACACCTTC. Protein: CASSPGARMYYGYTF.

The J gene is TRBJ1-1, the V gene TRBV10-3; 7 bases map to TRBD1. This CDR3 is 11 amino acids long. Per the germline V gene, CDR1 is ENHRY and CDR2 is SYGVKD. The V and J ends lost 8 bases and 7 bases, in that order; junction bases with no gene match: 4. The CDR3 loop reads CAIRQGGEAFF. CDR3 nucleotide sequence: TGTGCCATCCGGCAGGGGGGTGAAGCTTTCTTT.

The chain couples TRBV30 to TRBJ2-3; TRBD1 agrees at 7 bases. CDR1 is GTSNPN and CDR2 is SVGIG in the germline V gene (reference sequence). V dropped 5 bases and J dropped 3; count of bases not matched to a gene: 5. This CDR3 spans 13 amino acids. The CDR3 DNA sequence: TGTGCCTGGGTTGTCAGGGGGACAGATACGCAGTATTTT. Encoded protein: CAWVVRGTDTQYF.

This chain uses TRBV28 with TRBJ1-4, with D tentatively TRBD1 (6 bases). The V and J ends lost 10 bases and 14 bases respectively, with 20 bases between them. CDR1 is MDHEN and CDR2 is SYDVKM in the germline V gene. The CDR3 runs to 12 residues. The CDR3: CAISRGSGGLFF. CDR3 DNA: TGTGCCATCAGCAGGGGAAGCGGGGGGCTGTTTTTT.

This rearrangement joins TRBV19 to TRBJ2-5; 10 bases align to TRBD2. CDR3 length equals 15 residues. V trimming: 5 bases; J trimming: 4 bases; junction bases outside the gene matches: 7. CDR1 LNHDA and CDR2 SQIVND come from the germline V gene (reference sequence). The CDR3 region is CASSFSGGATETQYF. The CDR3 bases are TGTGCCAGTAGTTTCAGCGGGGGGGCTACAGAGACCCAGTACTTC.